This TCR beta chain came from a study of CD8 T cells in ankylosing spondylitis. MiXCR was run by TCRdb on the 5' RACE reads, yielding one entry per CDR3 protein. Found here are a few hundred thousand distinct CDR3 sequences, 20% to 25% of them singletons; the top ten hold roughly 14%. This clonotype was detected many times. Trimming pared 2 bases from V and 4 bases from J, leaving 6 bases between. This CDR3 spans 12 amino acids. The sequenced material came from blood, either unsorted or a sorted T cell fraction (not recorded which). This receptor was obtained from a male donor with ankylosing spondylitis or in good health (not recorded which). The chain employs TRBV12-3 or TRBV12-4 and TRBJ2-7; D uncertain. Here the CDR3 reads CASSLTEYEQYF. CDR3 sequence (DNA): TGTGCCAGCAGTTTAACGGAGTACGAGCAGTACTTC.